Given below is one T cell receptor beta chain in context. The data stem from a study of blood T cell repertoires in COVID-19. As originally analysed: Amplification of reference gene primers provided the estimated nucleated cell counts. Sequenced by immunoSEQ multiplex PCR; TCRdb stores in-frame clones only, minus some. V and J calls and clone size are copied from that table; D and trimming were computed from the DNA. The data contain more than 90,000 clones, roughly 84% of them singletons. The V gene's germline CDR1 is LGHDT and CDR2 YNNKEL (reference sequence). This CDR3 has 16 amino acids. Deletions cut 0 bases from V and 0 bases from J, with 11 bases between.

Input material: peripheral blood. V and J are TRBV3-1 (or the pseudogene TRBV3-2) and TRBJ1-1; D unclear. The receptor comes from a woman in her 70s with acute or convalescent COVID-19. As DNA, the CDR3 is TGTGCCAGCAGCCAAGATCTGGGCAGTCTGAACACTGAAGCTTTCTTT. It codes for CASSQDLGSLNTEAFF.